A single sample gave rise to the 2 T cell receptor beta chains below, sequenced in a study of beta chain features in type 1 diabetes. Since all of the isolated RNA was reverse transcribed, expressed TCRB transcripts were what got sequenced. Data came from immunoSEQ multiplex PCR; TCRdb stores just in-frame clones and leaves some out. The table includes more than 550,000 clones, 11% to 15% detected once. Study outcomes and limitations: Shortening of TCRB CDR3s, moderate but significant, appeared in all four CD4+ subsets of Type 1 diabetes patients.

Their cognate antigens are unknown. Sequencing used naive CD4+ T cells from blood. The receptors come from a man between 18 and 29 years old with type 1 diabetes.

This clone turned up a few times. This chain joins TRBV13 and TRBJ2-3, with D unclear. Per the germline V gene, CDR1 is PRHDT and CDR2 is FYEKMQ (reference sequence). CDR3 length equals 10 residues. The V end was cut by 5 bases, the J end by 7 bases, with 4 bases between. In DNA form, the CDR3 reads TGTGCCAGCAGCCTTAATACGCAGTATTTT. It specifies CASSLNTQYF.

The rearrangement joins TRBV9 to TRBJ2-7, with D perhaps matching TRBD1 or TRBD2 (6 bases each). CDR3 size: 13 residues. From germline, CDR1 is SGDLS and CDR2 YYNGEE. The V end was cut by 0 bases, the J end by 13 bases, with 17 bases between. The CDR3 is CASSVEGRGTTYF. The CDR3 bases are TGTGCCAGCAGCGTAGAGGGTCGGGGGACAACCTACTTC.